This T cell receptor (beta chain) stems from a study of T cells in Graves' hyperthyroidism and ophthalmopathy. This clonotype was counted many times. Trimming pared 3 bases from V and 0 bases from J, leaving 9 bases between. CDR1 is SNHLY and CDR2 is FYNNEI in the germline V gene. The CDR3 runs to 15 residues. Criteria for exclusion of patients were uncontrolled infection, other autoimmune disease, pregnancy or lactation. Regions amplified from RNA transcripts were the TCR beta CDR3 regions. The study used the HTBI primer set for a first-round RT-PCR of the TCR CDR3. TCRdb fed the multiplex PCR reads into MiXCR, producing one record per CDR3 protein. Seen here are 90,000 to 120,000 distinct CDR3 sequences, about 15% observed once, and the top ten hold roughly 40%.

The source material was blood. V usage is TRBV2 and J usage is TRBJ2-4; no definite D call. This sequence was found in a woman aged 45-60 years with Graves' hyperthyroidism. The DNA of the CDR3 is TGTGCCAGCAGTGACGTCAGTGTAGCCAAAAACATTCAGTACTTC. It is translated as CASSDVSVAKNIQYF.